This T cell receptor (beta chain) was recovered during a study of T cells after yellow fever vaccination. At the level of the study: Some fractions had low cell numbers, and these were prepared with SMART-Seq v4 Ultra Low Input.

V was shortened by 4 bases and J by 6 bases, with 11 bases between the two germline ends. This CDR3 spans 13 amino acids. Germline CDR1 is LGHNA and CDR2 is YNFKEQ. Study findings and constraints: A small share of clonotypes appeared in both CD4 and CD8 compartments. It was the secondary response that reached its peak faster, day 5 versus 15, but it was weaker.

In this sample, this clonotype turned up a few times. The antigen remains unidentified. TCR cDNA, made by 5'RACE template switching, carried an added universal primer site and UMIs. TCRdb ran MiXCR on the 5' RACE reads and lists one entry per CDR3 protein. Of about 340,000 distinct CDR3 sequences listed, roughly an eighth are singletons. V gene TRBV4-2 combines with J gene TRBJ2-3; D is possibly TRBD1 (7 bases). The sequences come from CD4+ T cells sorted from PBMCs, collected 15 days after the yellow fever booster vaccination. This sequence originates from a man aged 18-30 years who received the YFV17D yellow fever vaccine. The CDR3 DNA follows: TGTGCCAGCAGCCGGCAGGGGGGTGATACGCAGTATTTT. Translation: CASSRQGGDTQYF.